The present T cell receptor beta chain was sequenced within a study of Graves' ophthalmopathy and Graves' hyperthyroidism. CDR1 is SGDLS and CDR2 is YYNGEE in the germline V gene. Trimming removed 4 bases from V and 3 bases from J; junction bases left unmatched: 10. The CDR3 spans 15 residues. Amplifying from RNA transcripts, the study obtained TCR beta CDR3 regions. Investigators did first-round RT-PCR with HTBI primers, then second-round multiplex PCR. TCRdb re-called the multiplex PCR reads with MiXCR, one entry per CDR3 protein. The data contain 740,000 or so distinct CDR3 sequences, 35% to 50% of them singletons. About this clonotype: What it recognizes is unknown.

Study-wide results and limits: This model predicted ophthalmopathy progression (sensitivity roughly 64%, specificity about 72%).

The clonotype originates from an adult man with Graves' ophthalmopathy. V is TRBV9 and J is TRBJ2-7, with TRBD1 identical over 7 bases. What was sequenced was peripheral blood. CDR3 protein: CASSPHGAGGYEQYF. As DNA, the CDR3 is TGTGCCAGCAGCCCCCACGGAGCAGGGGGCTACGAGCAGTACTTC.